The text below deals with one T cell receptor beta chain. The target antigen is unknown. This entry comes from a study of cytomegalovirus exposure and HLA in healthy donors. Overall study results and limits: TRBV6-2, TRBV6-3 and some other V segments were excluded as indistinguishable.

Looked up from germline, CDR1 is SGHVS and CDR2 is FNYEAQ. Trimming took 5 bases from V and 7 from J; bases not matched to a gene: 10. The CDR3 is 16 amino acids. PCR used 60 Vbeta primers and 13 Jbeta primers. The table came from immunoSEQ multiplex PCR; TCRdb's copy has only in-frame clones and leaves some out. The profile shows 180,000 or so clones, about four fifths of them singletons. Material for sequencing was PBMCs. This TCR came from a man aged 40-49 years in good health and CMV-seronegative. V gene TRBV7-6 combines with J gene TRBJ2-3, with 12 bases that match TRBD2. The CDR3, as DNA: TGTGCCAGCAGCGGGTCGGGGACTAGCGGGTGGAATACGCAGTATTTT. This codes for CASSGSGTSGWNTQYF.